This record concerns one TCR beta chain sequence. This clone occurred a few times. Its antigen is unknown. Qualities for individual bases were not recorded, and no much larger clone is one base off. Each donor gave one peripheral blood draw, roughly 120 mL on average, collected into heparinised tubes. Using a panel that included CD45RO, CCR7, CD25, CD127, CD95 and CD27, naive, central memory, regulatory and stem cell-like memory CD4+ T cells were sorted on a BD FACSAria II. Purity was above 98% for every sorted population. PBMCs were separated immediately by Lymphoprep density gradient centrifugation and were stained directly, without being cultured. To minimize batch effects, samples were stained and sorted in pairs, one healthy donor with one patient per experiment. This specimen comes from a study of beta chain features in type 1 diabetes listed by TCRdb under 2018. Background on the whole study: Patients and healthy donors did not differ in mean age, gender distribution, total cell number or subset yield. In the study, recently diagnosed type 1 diabetes patients and matched healthy donors were compared on the TCRB repertoires of their sorted circulating CD4+ T cell subsets. Regulatory and stem cell-like memory subsets were obtained from only 8 patients and roughly eight healthy donors, while naive and central memory subsets were obtained from all 30 or so donors. Across all samples, approximately 100 million sorted cells were examined, and cell number per subset correlated strongly with RNA yield. Summary of the overall study and its limitations: Because cDNA rather than genomic DNA was sequenced, highly expressing activated cells could have been over-represented, although no difference in activation and CD3 levels was found between groups. PCR may preferentially amplify shorter templates, but because patient and control samples were amplified and corrected together, any resulting skew would affect both groups equally. In all four CD4+ subsets, TCRB CDR3 length was moderately but significantly shorter in type 1 diabetes patients. Only small numbers of individuals were included in the HLA sub-analyses, which left unresolved whether HLA type had any influence on TCRB rearrangement. Patients with type 1 diabetes made fewer insertions and deleted more nucleotides at VDJ recombination sites, implying thymic rearrangement abnormalities. Naive, central memory and regulatory TCRB repertoires appeared to be more similar among patients than among healthy donors.

The entire amount of isolated RNA was reverse transcribed using the High Capacity cDNA Reverse Transcription Kit, so the sequenced TCRB transcripts were expressed ones. Deep immunoSEQ sequencing was performed on naive, central memory and regulatory T cell samples, with an average of approximately 3.9 million total reads per sample. Sorted cells were lysed in RLT buffer, and RNA was extracted using DNase-treated RNeasy Micro or Mini kits according to cell number. Each cell subset was processed separately to prevent cross-contamination, with patient and healthy donor samples processed together. Using the immunoSEQ multiplex PCR, TCRB sequences were amplified from cDNA into 87-bp fragments spanning the CDR3 region. Sequencing of the amplicons was performed on the Illumina HiSeq platform. Under the source paper's analysis protocol: PCR bias was corrected computationally using synthetic template baselines, and reads within Hamming distance 2 were collapsed, with unmergeable singletons discarded. By aligning reads against IMGT, V, D and J genes, CDR3 length, and insertions or deletions at six rearrangement sites were assigned. Within each subset, clonotype counts were normalized to sorted cell number, after which true diversity and Gini coefficients were computed with the tcR R package. The overlap coefficient, calculated on TCRB nucleotide sequences, was used to measure repertoire sharing. TCRdb mirrors the immuneACCESS table, restricted to in-frame sequences. Some clones are absent from its copies; in checked studies, under half trace to an unresolved V gene, and the reason for the others is unknown. From that table come the V and J calls and clone size; the DNA was used to work out D and trimming. For this sample there are 140,000 to 150,000 clones; 48% appear just once. The ten largest make up roughly 0.43% of the sample.

Based on the germline V gene, the CDR1 and CDR2 sequences are SGHRS and YFSETQ. V ends up 3 bases short and J 6 bases short, with an unmatched junction base count of 4. The cysteine opens and the phenylalanine closes a CDR3 of 14 amino acids. The sequence is cut down to CDR3 DNA, 42 bases in frame from base 1. The receptor's source is a man between 18 and 35 years old in good health. The specimen sequenced was Tregs from blood. Taken with the paper, the label for cell subset or site translates to: regulatory CD4+ T cells. The chain was built from TRBV5-1 and TRBJ2-1; 9 bases in the middle match TRBD1. The CDR3 protein is CASSWGTGFNEQFF. The sequence in DNA is TGCGCCAGCAGCTGGGGGACAGGGTTCAATGAGCAGTTCTTC. Reference TRBV5-1 and TRBJ2-1 proteins supply the regions before and after the CDR3; the full variable domain is: KAGVTQTPRYLIKTRGQQVTLSCSPISGHRSVSWYQQTPGQGLQFLFEYFSETQRNKGNFPGRFSGRQFSNSRSEMNVSTLELGDSALYLCASSWGTGFNEQFFGPGTRLTVL.